This entry features one T cell receptor beta chain sequence. This sample was included in a study of blood T cells in healthy people across ages. The CDR3 sequence is 11 residues long. The germline gives CDR1 DFQATT, CDR2 SNEGSKA (reference sequence). V shed 6 bases and J shed 10 bases, with 13 bases lying between them. Alongside a J-beta primer mix, a sample-barcoded 5' primer served in a second PCR lasting 7 to 11 cycles. Per-sample output comprised a minimum of 2.5 million paired-end reads containing CDR3. TCRdb recomputed calls from the 5' RACE reads with MiXCR, one row per CDR3 protein. The data contain more than 900,000 distinct CDR3 sequences, almost 30% of them singletons. The same data also went into a second study, on T cells of mothers and their children. That paper notes: The study obtained over 8 million TCR beta CDR3 reads per mother and about 3 million per child.

Material for sequencing was blood. This TCR derives from a woman between 35 and 50 years old in good health. This chain connects TRBV20-1 to TRBJ2-1, with D possibly being TRBD1 (6 bases). CDR3: CSAGRDTEQFF. The CDR3 DNA reads as TGCAGTGCCGGAAGGGACACAGAGCAGTTCTTC.